These 15 T cell receptor beta chains were sequenced from one sample in a study of blood T cell repertoires in COVID-19. The assay was immunoSEQ multiplex PCR, and TCRdb's table has in-frame clones only and misses some. The sample records 110,000 to 150,000 clones, approximately 80% being singletons. The sample was PBMCs or T cells enriched from blood (not recorded which). The receptors here all came from a middle-aged woman who had recovered from COVID-19.

This clone was observed a handful of times. The chain carries TRBV4-1 and TRBJ2-2, with 9 bases that match TRBD2. After removal of 0 bases from V and 0 bases from J, the junction contained 5 bases not matched to a gene. CDR3 length: 18 residues. CDR1 is MGHRA, CDR2 YSYEKL, per germline. The CDR3, as DNA: TGCGCCAGCAGCCAAGATTATAGCGGGGGATCGAACACCGGGGAGCTGTTTTTT. It codes for CASSQDYSGGSNTGELFF.

This clone occurred many times. The V and J genes are TRBV12-5 and TRBJ1-6; 9 bases map to TRBD1. Germline V CDR1 and CDR2: LGHNT, FRNRAP. V gave up 4 bases and J gave up 7 bases; unmatched junction bases: 5. The CDR3 is 15 amino acids. The CDR3 loop is CASGSTGTGNSPLHF. CDR3 nucleotide sequence: TGTGCTAGTGGTTCTACCGGGACAGGGAATTCACCCCTCCACTTT.

In its sample, this clone was seen once. V and J are TRBV10-3 and TRBJ2-3, with D unresolved. The V gene lost 3 bases and the J gene lost 1 base, with 5 bases spanning the gap. Germline CDR1 and CDR2: ENHRY and SYGVKD. The CDR3 runs 13 residues. The CDR3 loop reads CAISDKRTDTQYF. CDR3 coding DNA: TGTGCCATCAGTGATAAGCGCACAGATACGCAGTATTTT.

The sample holds a few counts of this clone. The gene calls are TRBV5-6 and TRBJ2-5; D remains ambiguous. Trimming pared 1 base from V and 5 bases from J, leaving 9 bases between. The CDR3 loop spans 13 amino acids. Germline CDR1 is SGHDT and CDR2 is YYEEEE. The CDR3: CASSLRTGETQYF. Here the CDR3 DNA reads TGTGCCAGCAGCTTGCGAACCGGGGAGACCCAGTACTTC.

The V call is TRBV5-5, the J call TRBJ2-3; 7 nucleotides agree with TRBD2. The CDR3 covers 16 residues. V lost 2 bases, J lost 5 bases, and 11 bases stayed unmatched. CDR1 is SGHKS and CDR2 is YYEKEE in the germline V gene (reference sequence). The chain's CDR3 is CASSLGRAFTVDTQYF. In nucleotides, the CDR3 is TGTGCCAGCAGCTTAGGGAGGGCTTTTACGGTAGATACGCAGTATTTT.

The chain couples TRBV4-1 to TRBJ1-1; D remains unclear. V lost 0 bases, J lost 11 bases, and 7 bases lay in between. Looked up from germline, CDR1 is MGHRA and CDR2 is YSYEKL. This CDR3 region has 11 residues. The CDR3 nucleotides are TGCGCCAGCAGCCAAGATTCGCAGGCTTTCTTT. It codes for CASSQDSQAFF.

The rearrangement joins TRBV5-4 to TRBJ2-7, with TRBD1 identical over 10 bases. The trim removed 2 bases at V and 2 bases at J, leaving 4 bases unmatched. The CDR3 sequence is 15 residues long. Germline CDR1 is SGHNT and CDR2 is YYREEE (reference sequence). CDR3 sequence (DNA): TGTGCCAGCAGCTTTCGGGACAGGGGCCCCTACGAGCAGTACTTC. Translating gives CASSFRDRGPYEQYF.

The chain employs TRBV6-1 and TRBJ2-3; D is ambiguous. The CDR3 contains 12 residues. The V gene's germline CDR1 is MNHNS and CDR2 SASEGT. V lost 2 bases, J lost 7 bases, and 7 bases lay in between. CDR3 protein: CASSESLNTQYF. In DNA form, the CDR3 reads TGTGCCAGCAGTGAATCCTTAAATACGCAGTATTTT.

V gene TRBV9 combines with J gene TRBJ2-3; TRBD2 aligns across 13 bases. The CDR3 sequence is 19 residues long. The V segment lost 0 bases and the J segment 2 bases; nucleotides outside the gene matches: 9. Looked up from germline, CDR1 is SGDLS and CDR2 is YYNGEE. Written as DNA, the CDR3 is TGTGCCAGCAGCGTAGAACTAGCGGGGGGGCCGAGGGTCACAGATACGCAGTATTTT. This translates into CASSVELAGGPRVTDTQYF.

The chain recombines TRBV5-4 with TRBJ1-1; 7 nucleotides align to TRBD1. J gave up 11 bases and V 4 bases, and 14 bases lay outside the gene matches. CDR1 is SGHNT, CDR2 YYREEE, per germline (reference sequence). The CDR3 consists of 14 residues. The CDR3 loop reads CASSPGNRGLEAFF. The CDR3 DNA follows: TGTGCCAGCAGCCCCGGGAACAGGGGACTTGAGGCTTTCTTT.

The genes are TRBV6-5 and TRBJ1-6; 9 bases line up with TRBD1. The junction had 6 bases not matched to a gene; V was cut back by 6 bases and J by 9 bases. Germline V gene sequence: CDR1 MNHEY, CDR2 SVGAGI. The CDR3 totals 14 residues. The CDR3 nucleotides read TGTGCCAGCAGACCGGACAGGGGTGGTTCACCCCTCCACTTT. Protein: CASRPDRGGSPLHF.

V gene TRBV2 combines with J gene TRBJ2-5; 9 bases fit TRBD1. The germline CDR1 and CDR2 sequences are SNHLY and FYNNEI. CDR3 size: 15 residues. Germline trimming cut 4 bases from V and 7 bases from J; bases unmatched to any gene: 10. The CDR3 bases are TGTGCCAGCAGTGCCCTACAGGGGGCGGCCGGGACCCAGTACTTC. Translated: CASSALQGAAGTQYF.

The chain employs TRBV27 and TRBJ2-4; a weak D match, TRBD1 (6 bases). The germline V gene has CDR1 MNHEY and CDR2 SMNVEV (reference sequence). V was shortened by 8 bases and J by 0 bases, with 17 bases between the two germline ends. The CDR3 covers 16 residues. The CDR3 coding sequence is TGTGCCAGCGGGGTAGACAGGACCCTAGCCAAAAACATTCAGTACTTC. Its translation: CASGVDRTLAKNIQYF.

The chain employs TRBV10-3 and TRBJ1-2, with unresolved D. Germline CDR1 is ENHRY and CDR2 is SYGVKD. The CDR3 consists of 17 residues. Trimming removed 6 bases at V and 6 bases at J, with 26 bases between. CDR3 in DNA: TGTGCCATCAGCGAGGGAGGGCAGGAAAAGCTTCGAGATGGCTACACCTTC. It translates to CAISEGGQEKLRDGYTF.

The J gene is TRBJ2-1, the V gene TRBV7-8; D possibly corresponds to TRBD2 (5 bases). Germline V gene sequence: CDR1 SGHVS, CDR2 FQNEAQ. V was shortened by 3 bases and J by 0 bases, with 9 bases between the two germline ends. The CDR3 covers 15 residues. The CDR3 sequence: CASSFGAVSYNEQFF. The DNA for the CDR3 is TGTGCCAGCAGCTTTGGAGCGGTCTCCTACAATGAGCAGTTCTTC.